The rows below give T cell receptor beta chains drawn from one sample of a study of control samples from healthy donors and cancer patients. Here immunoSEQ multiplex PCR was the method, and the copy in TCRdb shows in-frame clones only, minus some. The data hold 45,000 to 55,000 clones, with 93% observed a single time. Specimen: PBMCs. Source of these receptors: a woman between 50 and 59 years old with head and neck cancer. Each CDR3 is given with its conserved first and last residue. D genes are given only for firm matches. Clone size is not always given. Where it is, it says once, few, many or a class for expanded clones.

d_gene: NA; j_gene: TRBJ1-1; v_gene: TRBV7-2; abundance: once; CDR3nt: TGTGCCAGCAGCTTACTGGGCTTTCGCACTGAAGCTTTCTTT; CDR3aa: CASSLLGFRTEAFF
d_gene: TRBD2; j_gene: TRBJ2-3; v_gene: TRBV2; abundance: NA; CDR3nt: TGTGCCAGCAGTGAAGGTAGCGGGGGTAGAGATACGCAGTATTTT; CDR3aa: CASSEGSGGRDTQYF
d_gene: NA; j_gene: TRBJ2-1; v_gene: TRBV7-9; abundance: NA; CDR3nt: TGTGCCAGCAGGCCTCAGGGGGGACTAGGTGGGAATGAGCAGTTCTTC; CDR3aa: CASRPQGGLGGNEQFF
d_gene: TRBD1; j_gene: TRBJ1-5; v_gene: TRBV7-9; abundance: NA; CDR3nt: TGTGCCAGCAGCTCGCACAGGGGGCGGCCGGACGAGGACAATCAGCCCCAGCATTTT; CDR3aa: CASSSHRGRPDEDNQPQHF
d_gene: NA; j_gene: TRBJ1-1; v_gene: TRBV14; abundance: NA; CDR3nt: TGTGCCAGCAGCCTCGGACTGGTGAACACTGAAGCTTTCTTT; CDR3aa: CASSLGLVNTEAFF
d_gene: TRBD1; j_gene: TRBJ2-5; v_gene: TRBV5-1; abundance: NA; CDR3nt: TGCGCCAGCAGCTTGGTCCAAACCAGGGGGTTTGGGGAGACCCAGTACTTC; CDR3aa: CASSLVQTRGFGETQYF
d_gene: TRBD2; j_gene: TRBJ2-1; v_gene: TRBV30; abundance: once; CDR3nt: TGTGCCTGCACTTGGACTAGCGGGAATGAGCAGTTCTTC; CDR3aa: CACTWTSGNEQFF
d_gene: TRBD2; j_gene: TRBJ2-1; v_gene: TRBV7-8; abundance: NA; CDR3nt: TGTGCCAGCAGCTTCCTAGCGGGAGCCAACAATGAGCAGTTCTTC; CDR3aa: CASSFLAGANNEQFF
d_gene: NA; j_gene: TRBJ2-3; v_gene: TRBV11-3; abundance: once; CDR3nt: TGTGCCAGCAGCTCGGCGGCCAGCACAGATACGCAGTATTTT; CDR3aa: CASSSAASTDTQYF
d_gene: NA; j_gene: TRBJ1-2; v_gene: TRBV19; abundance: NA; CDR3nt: TGTGCCAGTAACGGTCAGAACTTCTATGGCTACACCTTC; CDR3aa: CASNGQNFYGYTF
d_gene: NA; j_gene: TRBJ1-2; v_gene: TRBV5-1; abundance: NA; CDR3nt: TGCGCCAGCAGCTCTGAGACATTGAACTATGGCTACACCTTC; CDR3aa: CASSSETLNYGYTF
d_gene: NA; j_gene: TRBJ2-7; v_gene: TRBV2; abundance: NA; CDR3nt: TGTGCCAGCAGTGAGGCCGACTCCTACGAGCAGTACTTC; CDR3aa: CASSEADSYEQYF
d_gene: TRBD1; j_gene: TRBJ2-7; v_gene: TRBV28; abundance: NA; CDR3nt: TGTGCCAGCAGTCCAGGGGGTCCATACTCCTACGAGCAGTACTTC; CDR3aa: CASSPGGPYSYEQYF
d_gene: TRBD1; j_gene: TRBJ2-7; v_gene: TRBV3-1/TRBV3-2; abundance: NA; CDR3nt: TGTGCCAGCTCGGGGACAGGGGGATACGAGCAGTACTTC; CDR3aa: CASSGTGGYEQYF
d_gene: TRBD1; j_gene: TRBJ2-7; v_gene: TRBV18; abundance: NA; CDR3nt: TGTGCCGGCTCGGTCCGGGACAGGCCCTACGAGCAGTACTTC; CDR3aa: CAGSVRDRPYEQYF
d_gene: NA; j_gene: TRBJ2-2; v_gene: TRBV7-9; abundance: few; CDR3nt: TGTGCCAGCAGCTTAGCAGGGCGGAACACCGGGGAGCTGTTTTTT; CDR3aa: CASSLAGRNTGELFF
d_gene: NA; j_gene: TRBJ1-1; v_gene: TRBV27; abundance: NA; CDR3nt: TGTGCCAGCAGTTCCTTAATACTAGGGACTGAAGCTTTCTTT; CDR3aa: CASSSLILGTEAFF
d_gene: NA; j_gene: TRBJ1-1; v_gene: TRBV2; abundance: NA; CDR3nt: TGTGCCAGCAGTGAAATGAACACTGAAGCTTTCTTT; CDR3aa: CASSEMNTEAFF
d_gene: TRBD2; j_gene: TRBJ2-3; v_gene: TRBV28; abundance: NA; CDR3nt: TGTGCCAGCAGTTCGACTAGCGGACTCACAGATACGCAGTATTTT; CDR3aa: CASSSTSGLTDTQYF
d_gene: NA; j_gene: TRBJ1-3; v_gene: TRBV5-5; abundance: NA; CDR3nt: TGTGCCAGCAGCTGGAGCTTAGGACCTGGAAACACCATATATTTT; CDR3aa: CASSWSLGPGNTIYF
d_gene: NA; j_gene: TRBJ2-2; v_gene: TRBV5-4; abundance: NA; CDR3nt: TGTGCCAGCAGCCCCTCTACATCCTACGCGAACACCGGGGAGCTGTTTTTT; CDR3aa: CASSPSTSYANTGELFF
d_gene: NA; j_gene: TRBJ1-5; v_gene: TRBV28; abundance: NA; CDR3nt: TGTGCCAGCAGTTTAGGAGGATTTAGCAATCAGCCCCAGCATTTT; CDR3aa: CASSLGGFSNQPQHF
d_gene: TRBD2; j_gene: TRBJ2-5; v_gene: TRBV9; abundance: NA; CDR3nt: TGTGCCAGCAGCGCACTAGCGAACCAAGAGACCCAGTACTTC; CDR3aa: CASSALANQETQYF
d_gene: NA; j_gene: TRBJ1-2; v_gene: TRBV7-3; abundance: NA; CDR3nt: TGTGCCACCGCCCCCTATCCGAGTCAATACGATGGCTACACCTTC; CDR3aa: CATAPYPSQYDGYTF
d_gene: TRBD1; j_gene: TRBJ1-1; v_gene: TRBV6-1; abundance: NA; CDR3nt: TGTGCCAGCAGACCGGGACAGGGGAACACTGAAGCTTTCTTT; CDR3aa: CASRPGQGNTEAFF
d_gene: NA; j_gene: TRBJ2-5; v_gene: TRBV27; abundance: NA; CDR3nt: TGTGCCAGCAGTTTATCCGTACAGAACCAAGAGACCCAGTACTTC; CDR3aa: CASSLSVQNQETQYF
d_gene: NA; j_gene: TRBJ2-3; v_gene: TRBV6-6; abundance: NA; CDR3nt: TGTGCCAGCAGTTACTCGACCCAGGGGCAGTATTTT; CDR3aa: CASSYSTQGQYF
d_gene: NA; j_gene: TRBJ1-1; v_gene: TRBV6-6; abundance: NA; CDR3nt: TGTGCCAGCAGGGGGCCGGAACCCCGGGCTTTGGCTTTCTTT; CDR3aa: CASRGPEPRALAFF
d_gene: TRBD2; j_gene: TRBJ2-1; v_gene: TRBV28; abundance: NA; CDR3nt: TGTGCCAGCAGTCCCCCGCGGGAGGGCCCATACAATGAGCAGTTCTTC; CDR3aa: CASSPPREGPYNEQFF
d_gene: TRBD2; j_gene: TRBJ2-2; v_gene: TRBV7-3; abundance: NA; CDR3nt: TGTGCCAGCAGTCCTAGCGGGAGGGCCAGCGGGGAGCTGTTTTTT; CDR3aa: CASSPSGRASGELFF
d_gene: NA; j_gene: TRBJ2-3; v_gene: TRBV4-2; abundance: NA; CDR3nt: TGTGCCAGCAGCCAATCTGGGGGGGCCGCAGATACGCAGTATTTT; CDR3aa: CASSQSGGAADTQYF
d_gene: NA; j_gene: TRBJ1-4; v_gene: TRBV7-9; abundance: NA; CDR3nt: TGTGCCAGCAGCTTAGGGGACTCAAGCCTGGGGGAAAAACTGTTTTTT; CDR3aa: CASSLGDSSLGEKLFF
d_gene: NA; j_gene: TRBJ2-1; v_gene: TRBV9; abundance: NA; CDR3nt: TGTGCCAGCAGCTCGCCCGGGACCCACGTCCATGAGCAGTTCTTC; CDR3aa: CASSSPGTHVHEQFF
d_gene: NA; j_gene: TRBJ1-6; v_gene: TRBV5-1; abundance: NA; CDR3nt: TGCGCCAGCAGCTTGGGTAGCTTGAAGGATTCACCCCTCCACTTT; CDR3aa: CASSLGSLKDSPLHF
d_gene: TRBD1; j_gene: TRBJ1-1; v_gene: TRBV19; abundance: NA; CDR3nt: TGTGCCAGTAGTGACAGGGGGATGAACACTGAAGCTTTCTTT; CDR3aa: CASSDRGMNTEAFF
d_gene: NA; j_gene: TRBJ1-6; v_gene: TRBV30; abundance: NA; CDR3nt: TGTGCCTACTCCCGCGAGGGGTCCCCATCACCCCTCCACTTT; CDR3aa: CAYSREGSPSPLHF
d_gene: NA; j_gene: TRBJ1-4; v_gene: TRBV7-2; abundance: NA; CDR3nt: TGTGCCAGCAGCTTACCCCCACCAGGCTCTAATGAAAAACTGTTTTTT; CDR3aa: CASSLPPPGSNEKLFF
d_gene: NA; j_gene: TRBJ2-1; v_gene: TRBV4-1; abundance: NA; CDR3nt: TGCGCCAGCGGCCAGCTCTACAATGAGCAGTTCTTC; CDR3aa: CASGQLYNEQFF
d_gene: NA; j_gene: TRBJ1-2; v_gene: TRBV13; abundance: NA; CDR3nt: TGTGCCAGCACCAGGGGAAATACCTATGGCTACACCTTC; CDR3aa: CASTRGNTYGYTF
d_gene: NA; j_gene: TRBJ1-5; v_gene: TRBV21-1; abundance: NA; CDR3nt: TGTGCCAGCAGCAAAGGGGGTTATCGAAAGGATCAGCCCCAGCATTTT; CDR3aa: CASSKGGYRKDQPQHF
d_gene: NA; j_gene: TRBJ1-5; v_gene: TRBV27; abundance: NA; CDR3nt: TGTGCCAGCAGTTTAAGGGGATTCTATACAGGGAACGGCAATCAGCCCCAGCATTTT; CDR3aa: CASSLRGFYTGNGNQPQHF
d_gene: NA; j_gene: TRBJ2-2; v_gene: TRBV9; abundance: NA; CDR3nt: TGTGCCAGCAGCCCCCGACCGGACAGCGGGGAGCTGTTTTTT; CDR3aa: CASSPRPDSGELFF
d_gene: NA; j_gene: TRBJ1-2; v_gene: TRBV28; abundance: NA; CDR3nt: TGTGCCAGCAGTCTATACGATGGCTACACCTTC; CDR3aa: CASSLYDGYTF
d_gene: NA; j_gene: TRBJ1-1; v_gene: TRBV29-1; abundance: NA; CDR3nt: TGCAGCGTGCAGAAGAACACTGAAGCTTTCTTT; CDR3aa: CSVQKNTEAFF
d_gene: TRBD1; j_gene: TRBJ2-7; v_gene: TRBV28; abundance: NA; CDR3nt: TGTGCCAGCAGTTGGACAGGGGGCGAGAAGGCCGACGAGCAGTACTTC; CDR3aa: CASSWTGGEKADEQYF
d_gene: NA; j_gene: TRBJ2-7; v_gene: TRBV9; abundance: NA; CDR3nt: TGTGCCAGCAGCGTAGCTCCAGGCGTAGTTTCCGAGCAGTACTTC; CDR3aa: CASSVAPGVVSEQYF
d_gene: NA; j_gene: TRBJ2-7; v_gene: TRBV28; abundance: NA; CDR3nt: TGTGCCAGCAGTTCCCCGGGAGGGGGCCTCGACGAGCAGTACTTC; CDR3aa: CASSSPGGGLDEQYF
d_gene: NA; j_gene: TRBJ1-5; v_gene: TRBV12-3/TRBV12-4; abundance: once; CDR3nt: TGTGCCAGCAGTTACCTGCCCGAACAGCCCCAGCATTTT; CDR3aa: CASSYLPEQPQHF
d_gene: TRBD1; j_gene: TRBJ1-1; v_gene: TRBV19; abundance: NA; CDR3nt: TGTGCCAGTAGTATAGCGCAACAGGGGGCTGAAGCTTTCTTT; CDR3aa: CASSIAQQGAEAFF
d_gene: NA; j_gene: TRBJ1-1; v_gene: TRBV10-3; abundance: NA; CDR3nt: TGTGCCATCAGTGAAGAGGGTATAATACCTGAAGCTTTCTTT; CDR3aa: CAISEEGIIPEAFF
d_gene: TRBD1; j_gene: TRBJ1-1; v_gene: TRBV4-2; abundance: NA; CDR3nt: TGTGCCAGCAGCCAAGTGCTTGGGACAGGGGACACTGAAGCTTTCTTT; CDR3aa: CASSQVLGTGDTEAFF
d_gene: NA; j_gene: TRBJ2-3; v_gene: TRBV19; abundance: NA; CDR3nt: TGTGCCACGGAGGAGGGGCCCACAGATACGCAGTATTTT; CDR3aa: CATEEGPTDTQYF
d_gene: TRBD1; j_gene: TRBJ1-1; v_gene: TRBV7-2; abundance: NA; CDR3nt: TGTGCCAGCACGAATCCGGGACAGGGGAACACTGAAGCTTTCTTT; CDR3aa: CASTNPGQGNTEAFF